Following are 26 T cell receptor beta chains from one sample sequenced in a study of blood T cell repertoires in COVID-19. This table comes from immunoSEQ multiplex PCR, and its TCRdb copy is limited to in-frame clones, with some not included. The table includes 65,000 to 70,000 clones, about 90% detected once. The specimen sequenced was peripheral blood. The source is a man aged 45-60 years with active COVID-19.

Here the CDR3 reads CASRRTSGRAQSYEQYF. For the CDR3, the DNA is TGTGCCAGCAGGAGGACTAGCGGGAGGGCCCAGTCATACGAGCAGTACTTC. The chain carries TRBV7-8 and TRBJ2-7; 15 nucleotides match TRBD2. The CDR3 has 17 amino acids. The V gene's germline CDR1 is SGHVS and CDR2 FQNEAQ. Unmatched junction bases numbered 10, after V lost 6 bases and J lost 4 bases.

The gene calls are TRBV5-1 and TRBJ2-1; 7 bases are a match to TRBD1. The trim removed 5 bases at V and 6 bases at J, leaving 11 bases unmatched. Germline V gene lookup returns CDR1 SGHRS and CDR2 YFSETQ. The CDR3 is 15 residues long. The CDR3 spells CASRSTGRSLNEQFF. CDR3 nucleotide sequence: TGCGCCAGCAGGTCGACAGGGCGCTCGCTCAATGAGCAGTTCTTC.

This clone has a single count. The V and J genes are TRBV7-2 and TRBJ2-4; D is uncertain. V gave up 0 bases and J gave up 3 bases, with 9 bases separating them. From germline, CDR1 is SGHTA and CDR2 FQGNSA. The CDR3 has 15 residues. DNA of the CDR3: TGTGCCAGCAGCTTAGCCGGGTTGGACAAAAACATTCAGTACTTC. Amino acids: CASSLAGLDKNIQYF.

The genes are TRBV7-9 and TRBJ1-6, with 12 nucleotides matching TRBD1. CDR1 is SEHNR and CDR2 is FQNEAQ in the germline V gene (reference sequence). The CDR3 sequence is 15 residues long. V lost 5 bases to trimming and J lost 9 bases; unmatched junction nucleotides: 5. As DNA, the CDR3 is TGTGCCAGCAGCCCCACGGGACAGGGGGCTTCACCCCTCCACTTT. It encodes CASSPTGQGASPLHF.

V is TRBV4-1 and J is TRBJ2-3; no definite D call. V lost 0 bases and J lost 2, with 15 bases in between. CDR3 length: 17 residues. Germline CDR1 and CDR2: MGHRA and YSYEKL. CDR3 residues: CASSQDPRSHYTDTQYF. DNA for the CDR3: TGCGCCAGCAGCCAAGATCCGCGTTCCCACTACACAGATACGCAGTATTTT.

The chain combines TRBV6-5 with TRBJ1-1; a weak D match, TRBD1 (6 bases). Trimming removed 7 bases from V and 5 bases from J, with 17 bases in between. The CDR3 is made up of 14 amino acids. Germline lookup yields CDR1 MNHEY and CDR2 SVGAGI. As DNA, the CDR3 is TGTGCCAGCACCGAAGGGGGGAGGGAAACTGAAGCTTTCTTT. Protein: CASTEGGRETEAFF.

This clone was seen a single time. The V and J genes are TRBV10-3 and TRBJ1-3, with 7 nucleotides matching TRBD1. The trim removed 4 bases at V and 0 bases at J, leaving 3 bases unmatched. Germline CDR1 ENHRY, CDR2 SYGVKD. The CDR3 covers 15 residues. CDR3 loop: CAISGGTVSGNTIYF. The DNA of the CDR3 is TGTGCCATCAGTGGAGGGACAGTCTCTGGAAACACCATATATTTT.

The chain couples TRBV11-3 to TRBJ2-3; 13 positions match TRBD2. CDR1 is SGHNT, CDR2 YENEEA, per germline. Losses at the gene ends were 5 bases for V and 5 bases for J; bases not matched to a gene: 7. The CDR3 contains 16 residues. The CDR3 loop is CASSLGLAGALDTQYF. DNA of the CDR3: TGTGCCAGCAGCCTTGGACTAGCGGGAGCTTTAGATACGCAGTATTTT.

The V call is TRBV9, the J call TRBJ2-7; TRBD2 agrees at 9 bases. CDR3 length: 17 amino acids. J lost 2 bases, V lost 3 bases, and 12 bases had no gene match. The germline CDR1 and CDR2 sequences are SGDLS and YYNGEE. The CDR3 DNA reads TGTGCCAGCAGCGAGGGGGGTGGTGTAGCGGGAGCCTACGAGCAGTACTTC. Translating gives CASSEGGGVAGAYEQYF.

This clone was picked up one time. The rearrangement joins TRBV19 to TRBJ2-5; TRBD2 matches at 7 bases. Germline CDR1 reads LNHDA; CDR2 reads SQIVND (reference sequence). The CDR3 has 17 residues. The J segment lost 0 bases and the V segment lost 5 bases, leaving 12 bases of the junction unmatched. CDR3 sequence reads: CASSVFRREQNQETQYF. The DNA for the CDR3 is TGTGCCAGTAGTGTGTTTAGGCGGGAGCAGAACCAAGAGACCCAGTACTTC.

DNA for the CDR3: TGCGCCAGCAGCCGGATAGCGGGAGCCTCCTACAATGAGCAGTTCTTC. Translated, it gives CASSRIAGASYNEQFF. This chain joins TRBV4-3 and TRBJ2-1; TRBD2 matches 9 bases. The V segment lost 4 bases and the J segment 0 bases; nucleotides outside the gene matches: 4. Looked up from germline, CDR1 is LGHNA and CDR2 is YSLEER. This CDR3 contains 16 residues.

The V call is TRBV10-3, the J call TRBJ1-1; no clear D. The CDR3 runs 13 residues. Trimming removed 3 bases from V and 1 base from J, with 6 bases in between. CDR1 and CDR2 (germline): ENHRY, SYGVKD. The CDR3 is CAISDSRNTEAFF. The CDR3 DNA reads TGTGCCATCAGTGACTCCCGGAACACTGAAGCTTTCTTT.

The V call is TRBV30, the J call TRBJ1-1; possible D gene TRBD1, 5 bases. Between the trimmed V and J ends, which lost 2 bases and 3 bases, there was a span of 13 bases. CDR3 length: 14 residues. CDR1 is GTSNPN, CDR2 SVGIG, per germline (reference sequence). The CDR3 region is CAWSSGGGDTEAFF. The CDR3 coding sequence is TGTGCCTGGAGTTCGGGAGGAGGGGACACTGAAGCTTTCTTT.

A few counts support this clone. CDR3 loop: CASSLASTPRDSPLHF. The CDR3 nucleotides are TGTGCCAGCTCACTCGCATCGACGCCACGGGATTCACCCCTCCACTTT. The rearrangement joins TRBV18 to TRBJ1-6; D is unresolved. The germline CDR1 and CDR2 sequences are KGHSH and LQKENI. The CDR3 has 16 residues. Trimming stripped 4 bases from V and 8 bases from J, with 18 bases between.

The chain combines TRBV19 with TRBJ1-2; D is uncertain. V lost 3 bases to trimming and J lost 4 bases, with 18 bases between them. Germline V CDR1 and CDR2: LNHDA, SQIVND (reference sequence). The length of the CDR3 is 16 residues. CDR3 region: CASSIFLGSSAYGYTF. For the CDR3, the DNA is TGTGCCAGTAGTATTTTCCTGGGCAGTTCAGCCTATGGCTACACCTTC.

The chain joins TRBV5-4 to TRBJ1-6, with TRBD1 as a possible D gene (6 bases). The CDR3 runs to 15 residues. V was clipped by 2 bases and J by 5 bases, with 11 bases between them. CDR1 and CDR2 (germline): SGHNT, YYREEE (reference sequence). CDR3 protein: CASSLQGVNNSPLHF. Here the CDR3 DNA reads TGTGCCAGCAGCTTACAGGGAGTGAATAATTCACCCCTCCACTTT. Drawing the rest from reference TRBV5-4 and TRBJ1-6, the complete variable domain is ETGVTQSPTHLIKTRGQQVTLRCSSQSGHNTVSWYQQALGQGPQFIFQYYREEENGRGNFPPRFSGLQFPNYSSELNVNALELDDSALYLCASSLQGVNNSPLHFGNGTRLTVT.

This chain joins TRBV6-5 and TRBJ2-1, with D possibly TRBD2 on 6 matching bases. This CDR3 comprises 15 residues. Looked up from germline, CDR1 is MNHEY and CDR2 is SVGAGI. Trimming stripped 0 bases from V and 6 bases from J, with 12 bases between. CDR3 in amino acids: CASSYSEGAFNEQFF. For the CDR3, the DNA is TGTGCCAGCAGTTACTCGGAGGGAGCGTTCAATGAGCAGTTCTTC.

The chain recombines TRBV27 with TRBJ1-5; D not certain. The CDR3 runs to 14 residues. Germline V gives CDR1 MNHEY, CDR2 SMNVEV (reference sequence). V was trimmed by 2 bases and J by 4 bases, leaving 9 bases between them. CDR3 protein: CASSLRGINQPQHF. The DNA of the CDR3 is TGTGCCAGCAGTTTACGGGGAATAAATCAGCCCCAGCATTTT.

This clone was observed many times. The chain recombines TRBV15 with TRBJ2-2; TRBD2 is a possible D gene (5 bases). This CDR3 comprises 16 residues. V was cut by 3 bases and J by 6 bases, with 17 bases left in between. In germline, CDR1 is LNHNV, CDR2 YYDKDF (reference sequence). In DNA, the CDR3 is TGTGCCACCAGCAGCCCGGGTCTCCTCGGGGCCGGGGAGCTGTTTTTT. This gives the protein CATSSPGLLGAGELFF.

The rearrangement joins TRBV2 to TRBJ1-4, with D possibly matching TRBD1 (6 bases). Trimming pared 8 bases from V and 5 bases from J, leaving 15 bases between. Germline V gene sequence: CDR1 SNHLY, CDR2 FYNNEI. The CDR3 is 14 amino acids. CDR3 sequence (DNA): TGTGCCAGCTGCCTGGACGGACAGAATGAAAAACTGTTTTTT. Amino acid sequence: CASCLDGQNEKLFF.

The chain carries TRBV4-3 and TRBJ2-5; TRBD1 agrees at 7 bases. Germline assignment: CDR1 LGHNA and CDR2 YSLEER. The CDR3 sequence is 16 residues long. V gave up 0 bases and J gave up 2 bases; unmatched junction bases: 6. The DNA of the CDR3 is TGCGCCAGCAGCCAAGATCACGGGACAGATCAAGAGACCCAGTACTTC. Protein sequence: CASSQDHGTDQETQYF.

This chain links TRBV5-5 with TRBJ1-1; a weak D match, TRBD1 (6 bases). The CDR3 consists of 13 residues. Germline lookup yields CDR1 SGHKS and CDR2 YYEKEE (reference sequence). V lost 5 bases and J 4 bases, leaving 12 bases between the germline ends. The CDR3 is CASRTGSGTEAFF. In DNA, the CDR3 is TGTGCCAGCAGGACAGGTAGTGGCACTGAAGCTTTCTTT.

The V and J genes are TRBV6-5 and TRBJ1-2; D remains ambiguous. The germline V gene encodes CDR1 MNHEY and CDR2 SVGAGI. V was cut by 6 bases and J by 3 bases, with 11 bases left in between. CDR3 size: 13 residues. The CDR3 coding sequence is TGTGCCAGCAGCCTCGACCGGGACTATGGCTACACCTTC. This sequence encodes CASSLDRDYGYTF.

The CDR3: CASSPREGLRNTEAFF. The CDR3, as DNA: TGTGCCAGCAGTCCTCGGGAGGGCCTAAGGAACACTGAAGCTTTCTTT. The chain links TRBV7-8 to TRBJ1-1, with D hard to call. Trimming shortened V by 6 bases and J by 1 base, and 18 bases separated the two germline ends. CDR1 is SGHVS and CDR2 is FQNEAQ in the germline V gene. The CDR3 has 16 amino acids.

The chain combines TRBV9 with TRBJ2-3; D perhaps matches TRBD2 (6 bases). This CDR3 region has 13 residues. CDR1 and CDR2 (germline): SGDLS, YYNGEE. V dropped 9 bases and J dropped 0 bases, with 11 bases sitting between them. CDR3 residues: CATSASSTDTQYF. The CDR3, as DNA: TGTGCCACTAGCGCCTCTAGCACAGATACGCAGTATTTT.

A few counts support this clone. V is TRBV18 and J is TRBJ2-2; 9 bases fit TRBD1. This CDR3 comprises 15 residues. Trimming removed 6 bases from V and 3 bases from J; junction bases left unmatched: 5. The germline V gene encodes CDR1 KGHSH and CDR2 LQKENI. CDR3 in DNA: TGTGCCAGCTCGCCGTGGACAGGGGACACCGGGGAGCTGTTTTTT. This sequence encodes CASSPWTGDTGELFF.